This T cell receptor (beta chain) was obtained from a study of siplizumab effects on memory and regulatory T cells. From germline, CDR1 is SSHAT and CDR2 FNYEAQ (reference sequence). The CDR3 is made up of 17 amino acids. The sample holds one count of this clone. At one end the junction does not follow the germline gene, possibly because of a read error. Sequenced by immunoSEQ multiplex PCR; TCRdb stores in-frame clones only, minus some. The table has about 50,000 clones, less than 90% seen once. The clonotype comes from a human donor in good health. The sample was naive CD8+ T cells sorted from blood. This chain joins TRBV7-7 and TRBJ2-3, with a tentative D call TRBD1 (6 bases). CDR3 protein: CASSLWGPALSADTQYF. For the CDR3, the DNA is TGTGCTAGCAGCTTATGGGGGCCGGCTCTCTCCGCAGATACGCAGTATTTT.